The 31 T cell receptor beta chains below were found in one sample sequenced in a study of CD8 T cells in Susac syndrome. The RNA input was 0.5 to 1 ug, and it was reverse transcribed with random hexamers. Each CDR3 protein gets one entry after TCRdb re-called the immunoSEQ multiplex PCR reads with MiXCR. The table records roughly 50,000 distinct CDR3 sequences, roughly 93% of them present only once. The sample taken for sequencing was CD8+ T cells from PBMCs. These receptors were collected from a human donor in good health.

This clonotype was recorded only once. The V and J genes are TRBV4-1 and TRBJ2-3, with D perhaps matching TRBD1 or TRBD2 (6 bases each). CDR1 is MGHRA and CDR2 is YSYEKL in the germline V gene. V shed 0 bases and J shed 5 bases, with 12 bases lying between them. The CDR3 loop spans 15 amino acids. The CDR3 loop is CASSQDWGAKDTQYF. CDR3 nucleotide sequence: TGCGCCAGCAGCCAAGATTGGGGGGCGAAAGATACGCAGTATTTT.

J is TRBJ2-7 and V is TRBV3-1; D is perhaps TRBD1 (7 bases). The CDR3 sequence is 16 residues long. V lost 1 base and J 1 base, leaving 14 bases between the germline ends. Looked up from germline, CDR1 is LGHDT and CDR2 is YNNKEL (reference sequence). CDR3 in amino acids: CASSQGWPGGSYEQYF. The CDR3 coding sequence is TGTGCCAGCAGCCAAGGGTGGCCAGGGGGGTCCTACGAGCAGTACTTC.

The chain combines TRBV12-3 or TRBV12-4 with TRBJ2-2; the D is unclear. This CDR3 is built from 13 residues. The V end lost 3 bases, the J end lost 5 bases, and 7 bases lay between the germline ends. CDR3 DNA sequence: TGTGCCAGCAGTTTCGAATGGACCGGGGAGCTGTTTTTT. This sequence encodes CASSFEWTGELFF.

The V gene is TRBV4-1, the J gene TRBJ2-7, with D possibly TRBD2 on 5 matching bases. Trimming left V 1 base short and J 3 bases short, with 13 bases between. Germline-derived CDR1 and CDR2 are MGHRA and YSYEKL. The CDR3 totals 15 residues. CDR3 sequence reads: CASSQAGMGYYEQYF. Written as DNA, the CDR3 is TGCGCCAGCAGCCAAGCCGGGATGGGTTACTACGAGCAGTACTTC.

The V gene is TRBV2, the J gene TRBJ1-5; D might be TRBD1 (5 bases). Germline V CDR1 and CDR2: SNHLY, FYNNEI. V dropped 6 bases and J dropped 11 bases, with 14 bases sitting between them. There are 12 residues in the CDR3. This CDR3 reads CASSTVGGTQHF. CDR3 DNA: TGTGCCAGCAGCACCGTGGGGGGAACCCAGCATTTT.

The chain employs TRBV15 and TRBJ2-4; no firm D call. CDR1 and CDR2 from the germline V gene are LNHNV and YYDKDF (reference sequence). The V end was cut by 0 bases, the J end by 0 bases, with 6 bases between. The CDR3 has 15 residues. This chain's CDR3 is CATSRESLAKNIQYF. As DNA, the CDR3 is TGTGCCACCAGCAGAGAAAGCCTAGCCAAAAACATTCAGTACTTC.

V usage is TRBV2 and J usage is TRBJ2-1; D possibly uses TRBD1 or TRBD2 (6 bases each). CDR3 length: 13 amino acids. Germline CDR1 reads SNHLY; CDR2 reads FYNNEI. CDR3 amino acids: CAIGGSSYNEQFF. The CDR3 nucleotides read TGTGCTATCGGGGGCAGCTCCTACAATGAGCAGTTCTTC.

The chain links TRBV15 to TRBJ2-1; TRBD1 is a possible D gene (5 bases). V lost 1 base and J lost 2, with 9 bases in between. Germline CDR1 reads LNHNV; CDR2 reads YYDKDF (reference sequence). There are 15 residues in the CDR3. The CDR3 nucleotides read TGTGCCACCAGCAGAGTAACAGGTACCTACAATGAGCAGTTCTTC. Protein: CATSRVTGTYNEQFF.

The CDR3 DNA follows: TGTGCCAGCAGCCCCTCGGGGGGCCTGGGTAACCCCCAGCATTTT. Protein sequence: CASSPSGGLGNPQHF. The chain carries TRBV9 and TRBJ1-5; TRBD1 might be the D (6 bases). The CDR3 is 15 residues long. V lost 4 bases and J 10 bases, leaving 21 bases between the germline ends. The V gene's germline CDR1 is SGDLS and CDR2 YYNGEE.

This rearrangement joins TRBV29-1 to TRBJ2-1, with D possibly TRBD1 on 5 matching bases. V dropped 4 bases and J dropped 7 bases, with 8 bases sitting between them. This CDR3 spans 11 amino acids. CDR1 is SQVTM and CDR2 is ANQGSEA in the germline V gene. CDR3 DNA sequence: TGCAGCGTTGCAGGGATTAATGAGCAGTTCTTC. Its translation is CSVAGINEQFF.

The genes are TRBV27 and TRBJ1-5; D is ambiguous. CDR3 length: 15 amino acids. The ends were cut back, 3 bases at V and 3 bases at J, with 12 bases in the middle. Germline CDR1 and CDR2: MNHEY and SMNVEV (reference sequence). This chain's CDR3 is CASSLDWGANQPQHF. The CDR3 DNA sequence: TGTGCCAGCAGTTTGGATTGGGGAGCCAATCAGCCCCAGCATTTT.

This clonotype was seen once. The genes are TRBV5-4 and TRBJ2-7; no firm D call. V was trimmed by 0 bases and J by 6 bases, leaving 13 bases between them. There are 14 residues in the CDR3. The germline gives CDR1 SGHNT, CDR2 YYREEE (reference sequence). CDR3 DNA: TGTGCCAGCAGCTTGGCCGGCCCCGCGTCCGAGCAGTACTTC. Translation gives CASSLAGPASEQYF. Full variable domain (outside the CDR3, taken from reference TRBV5-4 and TRBJ2-7): ETGVTQSPTHLIKTRGQQVTLRCSSQSGHNTVSWYQQALGQGPQFIFQYYREEENGRGNFPPRFSGLQFPNYSSELNVNALELDDSALYLCASSLAGPASEQYFGPGTRLTVT.

V and J are TRBV11-2 and TRBJ1-5; TRBD1 aligns across 7 bases. Germline CDR1 and CDR2: SGHAT and FQNNGV. V shed 5 bases, J shed 0 bases, and the junction held 4 bases outside the gene matches. This CDR3 is built from 15 residues. In DNA form, the CDR3 reads TGTGCCAGCAGCGCGACAGGGTATAGCAATCAGCCCCAGCATTTT. The encoded protein is CASSATGYSNQPQHF.

The chain recombines TRBV29-1 with TRBJ1-2; D is undetermined. Per the germline V gene, CDR1 is SQVTM and CDR2 is ANQGSEA. This CDR3 has 12 amino acids. The V end lost 3 bases, the J end lost 3 bases, and 8 bases lay between the germline ends. CDR3 region: CSVEGFDYGYTF. The DNA of the CDR3 is TGCAGCGTTGAGGGCTTCGACTATGGCTACACCTTC.

The V gene is TRBV7-9, the J gene TRBJ2-5; 8 bases align to TRBD2. Per the germline V gene, CDR1 is SEHNR and CDR2 is FQNEAQ (reference sequence). V was pared by 10 bases and J by 5 bases, with 15 bases of the junction left unmatched. This CDR3 spans 15 amino acids. The CDR3 region is CATTGREARWETQYF. CDR3 nucleotides: TGTGCCACCACAGGGCGGGAGGCGCGATGGGAGACCCAGTACTTC.

The chain recombines TRBV19 with TRBJ1-5; 9 bases are shared with TRBD1. CDR1 LNHDA and CDR2 SQIVND come from the germline V gene (reference sequence). The junction had 9 bases not matched to a gene; V was cut back by 9 bases and J by 3 bases. The CDR3 totals 15 residues. The CDR3 coding sequence is TGTGCCAGCTCTCCGTGGACAGGGGACAATCAGCCCCAGCATTTT. It specifies CASSPWTGDNQPQHF.

This clonotype was seen only once. The chain couples TRBV5-6 to TRBJ2-1; 12 bases align to TRBD2. From germline, CDR1 is SGHDT and CDR2 YYEEEE. The CDR3 is 15 residues long. V trimming: 4 bases; J trimming: 7 bases; junction bases outside the gene matches: 6. The CDR3 spells CASSLAGGPKNEQFF. Here the CDR3 DNA reads TGTGCCAGCAGCCTAGCGGGAGGGCCTAAGAATGAGCAGTTCTTC.

This clonotype has only one observation. In nucleotides, the CDR3 is TGTGCCAGCAGTTACGACGGAGAGCGTAACTATGGCTACACCTTC. Protein sequence: CASSYDGERNYGYTF. The chain couples TRBV6-5 to TRBJ1-2; no firm D call. This CDR3 has 15 amino acids. Germline V CDR1 and CDR2: MNHEY, SVGAGI. Trimming pared 2 bases from V and 1 base from J, leaving 11 bases between.

The V and J genes are TRBV11-2 and TRBJ2-7; no clear D gene. V was pared by 1 base and J by 0 bases, with 4 bases between. The V gene's germline CDR1 is SGHAT and CDR2 FQNNGV. CDR3 length equals 13 residues. The CDR3 loop reads CASSLGDSYEQYF. The CDR3 DNA reads as TGTGCCAGCAGCTTAGGAGACTCCTACGAGCAGTACTTC. The full variable domain, rest sourced from reference TRBV11-2 and TRBJ2-7, is EAGVAQSPRYKIIEKRQSVAFWCNPISGHATLYWYQQILGQGPKLLIQFQNNGVVDDSQLPKDRFSAERLKGVDSTLKIQPAKLEDSAVYLCASSLGDSYEQYFGPGTRLTVT.

This clonotype was seen only once. The genes are TRBV2 and TRBJ1-3; a possible D gene is TRBD1 (5 bases). The V gene lost 4 bases and the J gene lost 0 bases, with 13 bases spanning the gap. Germline V gene data show CDR1 as SNHLY and CDR2 as FYNNEI. CDR3 length: 16 residues. CDR3 nucleotide sequence: TGTGCCAGCAGTGCCGGACACCTGAGCTCTGGAAACACCATATATTTT. Amino acid sequence: CASSAGHLSSGNTIYF.

This clonotype was observed a single time. The J gene is TRBJ2-4, the V gene TRBV29-1; 7 bases match TRBD2. Losses at the gene ends were 1 base for V and 2 bases for J; bases not matched to a gene: 8. Germline CDR1 SQVTM, CDR2 ANQGSEA. The CDR3 has 16 amino acids. In DNA form, the CDR3 reads TGCAGCGTTGAAGGGGGGGGACCCTTAACCAAAAACATTCAGTACTTC. Protein sequence: CSVEGGGPLTKNIQYF.

The chain carries TRBV12-3 or TRBV12-4 and TRBJ2-5; possibly TRBD1 for D (6 bases). The CDR3 is 13 amino acids. Trimming stripped 11 bases from V and 3 bases from J, with 16 bases between. The CDR3 nucleotides read TGTGCCTCGGAGGTACAGGGCAAAGAGACCCAGTACTTC. Protein: CASEVQGKETQYF.

The chain is built from TRBV19 and TRBJ2-5; TRBD2 agrees at 10 bases. Trimming removed 6 bases from V and 1 base from J; junction bases left unmatched: 5. Germline CDR1 LNHDA, CDR2 SQIVND (reference sequence). The CDR3 length is 15 residues. CDR3 bases: TGTGCCAGTAGCTGGACTAGCGGTTCCCAAGAGACCCAGTACTTC. Amino acid sequence: CASSWTSGSQETQYF.

The chain recombines TRBV4-1 with TRBJ2-3; TRBD2 matches 7 bases. The CDR3 spans 14 residues. Germline lookup yields CDR1 MGHRA and CDR2 YSYEKL. Trimming at V came to 2 bases and at J to 4 bases, leaving 3 bases not matched to a gene. In DNA, the CDR3 is TGCGCCAGCAGCCAACGACTAGCCCCAGATACGCAGTATTTT. The encoded protein is CASSQRLAPDTQYF.

V usage is TRBV28 and J usage is TRBJ2-7, with 14 bases fitting TRBD2. The CDR3 has 17 amino acids. Germline V gene sequence: CDR1 MDHEN, CDR2 SYDVKM. Trimming took 2 bases from V and 0 from J; bases not matched to a gene: 3. DNA for the CDR3: TGTGCCAGCAGTTTAGGGGGACTAGCGGGAGCCTCCTACGAGCAGTACTTC. It encodes CASSLGGLAGASYEQYF.

This chain connects TRBV12-3 or TRBV12-4 to TRBJ2-1, with D perhaps assigned TRBD1 or TRBD2 (5 bases each). The CDR3 is 12 amino acids. V was cut by 6 bases and J by 7 bases, with 10 bases left in between. The CDR3 DNA follows: TGTGCCAGCAGAATTTGGGGGAATGAGCAGTTCTTC. This encodes CASRIWGNEQFF.

The V and J genes are TRBV20-1 and TRBJ2-1, with 7 bases fitting TRBD2. The germline gives CDR1 DFQATT, CDR2 SNEGSKA (reference sequence). With V trimmed by 5 bases and J by 6 bases, 4 bases remained unmatched. The CDR3 contains 12 residues. CDR3 residues: CSADRGVNEQFF. Here the CDR3 DNA reads TGCAGTGCTGATCGGGGGGTCAATGAGCAGTTCTTC.

The chain uses TRBV28 and TRBJ2-5, with D unclear. Germline loops: CDR1 MDHEN, CDR2 SYDVKM. The V end lost 1 base, the J end lost 5 bases, and 8 bases lay between the germline ends. The CDR3 runs 13 residues. The chain's CDR3 is CASSLYTRETQYF. The DNA of the CDR3 is TGTGCCAGCAGTTTATACACCAGGGAGACCCAGTACTTC.

The rearrangement uses TRBV29-1 and TRBJ2-2, with unresolved D. The ends were cut back, 6 bases at V and 5 bases at J, with 13 bases in the middle. Per germline, CDR1 SQVTM and CDR2 ANQGSEA. The CDR3 length is 13 residues. CDR3 region: CSVPWTRTGELFF. The CDR3, as DNA: TGCAGCGTCCCCTGGACGAGAACCGGGGAGCTGTTTTTT.

Here the CDR3 reads CASSYSGGYNEQFF. CDR3 DNA sequence: TGTGCCAGCAGTTACTCGGGGGGGTACAATGAGCAGTTCTTC. The genes are TRBV6-5 and TRBJ2-1; 7 positions match TRBD2. The CDR3 totals 14 residues. The germline V gene encodes CDR1 MNHEY and CDR2 SVGAGI. V was pared by 0 bases and J by 4 bases, with 0 bases of the junction left unmatched.

This chain connects TRBV7-9 to TRBJ2-3, with 10 bases that match TRBD1. The CDR3 length is 17 residues. Germline loops: CDR1 SEHNR, CDR2 FQNEAQ (reference sequence). V trimming: 3 bases; J trimming: 1 base; junction bases outside the gene matches: 7. The CDR3 DNA follows: TGTGCCAGCAGCTTGAGTTTCGGGACAGGGGGCACAGATACGCAGTATTTT. Protein: CASSLSFGTGGTDTQYF.